This T cell receptor (beta chain) derives from a study of lymphopenia after photon versus proton radiotherapy (dated 2019 in TCRdb). Looking at the study overall: In patients with gastrointestinal tumors who developed high-grade lymphopenia, the study compared the immunological effects of photon radiation therapy with those of proton radiation therapy. The goal of the study was to describe how the two radiation modalities differ in their effects on the immune system. The cohort included around 22 patients with gastrointestinal tumors who developed lymphopenia after receiving either photon or proton therapy.

The method was the immunoSEQ multiplex PCR assay. Deep sequencing of rearranged TCR beta loci, alongside multiparametric flow cytometry, was used to profile T cell repertoires. Here the immuneACCESS table is served through TCRdb, limited to in-frame sequences with V and J called. Missing clones are a known gap in these copies; in checked studies unresolved V genes cover under half, and the rest lacks a known reason. In this sample the table shows about 40,000 clones, more than 70% of which occur a single time. The ten largest clones add up to 9% to 12% of the sample. Notes on this clone: What this receptor recognizes is not known. There are no base qualities to consult, and no much larger clone falls within one base.

The full study reports these points: After the lymphocyte count nadir, repertoires from photon-treated patients showed oligoclonal expansion, particularly of CD8+ Temra cells, and this expansion drove the decline in diversity. Across the cohort, among patients who died, a greater drop in TCR diversity after the nadir was inversely correlated with overall survival time. The survival association was examined only in patients who died, and the authors described better survival with proton therapy as a possibility, not as a demonstrated result. During treatment, patients who received photon therapy lost naive T cells and TCR diversity and gained effector/memory populations, whereas patients who received proton therapy remained relatively stable.

The junction shows trimming of 3 bases on V and 7 bases on J, and the gene matches do not reach 6 bases of it. Based on the germline V gene, the CDR1 and CDR2 sequences are KGHSH and LQKENI. CDR3 length: 15 amino acids, cysteine to phenylalanine. Only CDR3 DNA remains: 45 bases, in frame from the first base. The rearranged segments are TRBV18 and TRBJ2-3, with 11 bases aligning to TRBD2. The material was peripheral blood, obtained from a patient treated with proton-based radiotherapy. The receptor was isolated from a woman in her seventies with pancreatic cancer. Some clones in this sample may be carry-over from other donors' samples. The base sequence is TGTGCCAGCTCACCTGGGACTAGCGGCCTGAATACGCAGTATTTT. Its protein reads: CASSPGTSGLNTQYF.